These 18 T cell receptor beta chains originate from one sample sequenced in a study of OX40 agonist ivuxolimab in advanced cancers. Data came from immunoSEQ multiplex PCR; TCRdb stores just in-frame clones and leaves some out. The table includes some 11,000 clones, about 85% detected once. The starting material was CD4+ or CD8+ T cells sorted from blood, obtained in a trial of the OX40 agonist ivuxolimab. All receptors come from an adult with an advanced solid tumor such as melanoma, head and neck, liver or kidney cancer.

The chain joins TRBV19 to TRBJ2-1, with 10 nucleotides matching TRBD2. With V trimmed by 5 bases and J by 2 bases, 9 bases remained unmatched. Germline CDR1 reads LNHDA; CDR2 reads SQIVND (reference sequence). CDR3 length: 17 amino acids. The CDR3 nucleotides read TGTGCCAGTAGTCGTTCGGCTAGCGGGAGTCCCTACAATGAGCAGTTCTTC. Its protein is CASSRSASGSPYNEQFF.

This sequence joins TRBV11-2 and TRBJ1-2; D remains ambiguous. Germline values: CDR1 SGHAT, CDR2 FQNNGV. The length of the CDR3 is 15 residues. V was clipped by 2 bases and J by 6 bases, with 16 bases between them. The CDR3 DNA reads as TGTGCCAGCAGCTTATCCGGAGGAAAGTTTGATGGCTACACCTTC. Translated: CASSLSGGKFDGYTF. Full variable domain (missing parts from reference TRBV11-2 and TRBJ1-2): EAGVAQSPRYKIIEKRQSVAFWCNPISGHATLYWYQQILGQGPKLLIQFQNNGVVDDSQLPKDRFSAERLKGVDSTLKIQPAKLEDSAVYLCASSLSGGKFDGYTFGSGTRLTVV.

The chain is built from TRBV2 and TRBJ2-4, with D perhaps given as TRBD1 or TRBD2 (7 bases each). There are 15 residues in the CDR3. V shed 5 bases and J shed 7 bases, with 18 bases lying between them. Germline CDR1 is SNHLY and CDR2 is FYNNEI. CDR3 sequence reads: CASSRTGLGGNIQYF. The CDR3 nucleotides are TGTGCCAGCAGTAGGACAGGACTAGGGGGGAACATTCAGTACTTC.

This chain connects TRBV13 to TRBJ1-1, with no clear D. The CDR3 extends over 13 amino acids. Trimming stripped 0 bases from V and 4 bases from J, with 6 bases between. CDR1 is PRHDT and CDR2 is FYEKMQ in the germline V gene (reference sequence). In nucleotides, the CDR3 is TGTGCCAGCAGCTTAGGAGGGAGCACTGAAGCTTTCTTT. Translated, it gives CASSLGGSTEAFF.

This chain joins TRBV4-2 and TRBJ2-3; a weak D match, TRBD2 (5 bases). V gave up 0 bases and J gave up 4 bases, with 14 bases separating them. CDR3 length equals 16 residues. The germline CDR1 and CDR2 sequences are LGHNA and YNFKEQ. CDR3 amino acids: CASSQDPGSVADTQYF. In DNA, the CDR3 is TGTGCCAGCAGCCAAGATCCGGGGAGCGTGGCAGATACGCAGTATTTT.

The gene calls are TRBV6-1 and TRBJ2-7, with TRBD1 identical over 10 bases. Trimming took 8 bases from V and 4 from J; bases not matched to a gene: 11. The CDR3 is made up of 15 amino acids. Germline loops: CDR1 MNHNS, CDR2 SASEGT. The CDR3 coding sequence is TGTGCCAGCGGCCACTGGGACAGGGGCTTATACGAGCAGTACTTC. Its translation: CASGHWDRGLYEQYF.

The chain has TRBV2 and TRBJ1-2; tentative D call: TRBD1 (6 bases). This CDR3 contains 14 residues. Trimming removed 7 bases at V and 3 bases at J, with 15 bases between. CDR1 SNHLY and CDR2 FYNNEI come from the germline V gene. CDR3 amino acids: CASKELTGDYGYTF. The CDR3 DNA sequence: TGTGCCAGCAAGGAACTGACAGGAGACTATGGCTACACCTTC. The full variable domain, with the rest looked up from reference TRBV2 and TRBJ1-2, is EPEVTQTPSHQVTQMGQEVILRCVPISNHLYFYWYRQILGQKVEFLVSFYNNEISEKSEIFDDQFSVERPDGSNFTLKIRSTKLEDSAMYFCASKELTGDYGYTFGSGTRLTVV.

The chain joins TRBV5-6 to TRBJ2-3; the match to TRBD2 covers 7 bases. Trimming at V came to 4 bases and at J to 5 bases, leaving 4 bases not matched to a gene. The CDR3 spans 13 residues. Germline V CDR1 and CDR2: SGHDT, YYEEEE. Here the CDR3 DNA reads TGTGCCAGCAGCCCGACTAGCCAAGATACGCAGTATTTT. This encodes CASSPTSQDTQYF.

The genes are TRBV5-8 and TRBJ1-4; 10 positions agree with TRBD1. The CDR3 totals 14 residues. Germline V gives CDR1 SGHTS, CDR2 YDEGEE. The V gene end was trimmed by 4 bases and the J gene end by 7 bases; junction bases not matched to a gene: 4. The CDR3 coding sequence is TGTGCCAGCAGCCTCGACAGGGGGCTTGAAAAACTGTTTTTT. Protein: CASSLDRGLEKLFF.

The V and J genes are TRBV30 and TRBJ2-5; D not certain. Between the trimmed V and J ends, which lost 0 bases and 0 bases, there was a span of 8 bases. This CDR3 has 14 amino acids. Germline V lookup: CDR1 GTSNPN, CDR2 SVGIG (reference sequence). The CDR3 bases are TGTGCCTGGAGTGTAGTGGGTTACCAAGAGACCCAGTACTTC. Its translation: CAWSVVGYQETQYF.

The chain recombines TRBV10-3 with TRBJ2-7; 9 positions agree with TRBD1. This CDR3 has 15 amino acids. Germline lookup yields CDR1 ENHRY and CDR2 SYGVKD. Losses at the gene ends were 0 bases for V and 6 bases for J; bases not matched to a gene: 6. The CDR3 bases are TGTGCCATCAGTGAGTCAGGACAGGGGATGGGCGAGCAGTACTTC. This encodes CAISESGQGMGEQYF.

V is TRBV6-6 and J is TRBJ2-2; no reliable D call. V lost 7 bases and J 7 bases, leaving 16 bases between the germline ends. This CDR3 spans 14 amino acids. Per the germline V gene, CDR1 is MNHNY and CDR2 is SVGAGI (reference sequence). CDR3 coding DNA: TGTGCCAGCACCTATGGGCTAGAGATCGGGGAGCTGTTTTTT. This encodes CASTYGLEIGELFF.

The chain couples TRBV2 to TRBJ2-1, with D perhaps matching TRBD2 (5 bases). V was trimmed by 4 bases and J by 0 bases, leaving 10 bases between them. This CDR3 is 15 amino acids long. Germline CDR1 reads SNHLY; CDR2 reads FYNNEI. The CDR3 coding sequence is TGTGCCAGCAGTGGACGGGAAAGCTCCTACAATGAGCAGTTCTTC. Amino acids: CASSGRESSYNEQFF.

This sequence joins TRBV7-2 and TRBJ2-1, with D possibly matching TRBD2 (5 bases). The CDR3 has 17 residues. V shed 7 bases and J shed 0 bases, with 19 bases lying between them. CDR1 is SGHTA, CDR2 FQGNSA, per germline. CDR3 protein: CASIKSRGVSSYNEQFF. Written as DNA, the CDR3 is TGTGCCAGCATCAAGAGCCGGGGTGTGAGCTCCTACAATGAGCAGTTCTTC.

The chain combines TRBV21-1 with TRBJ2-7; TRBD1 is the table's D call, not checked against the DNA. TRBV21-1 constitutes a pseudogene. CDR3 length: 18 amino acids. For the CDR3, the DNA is TGTGCCAGCAGCAAAGCGCTTTATCGGGACATAAGCTCCTACGAGCAGTACTTC. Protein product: CASSKALYRDISSYEQYF.

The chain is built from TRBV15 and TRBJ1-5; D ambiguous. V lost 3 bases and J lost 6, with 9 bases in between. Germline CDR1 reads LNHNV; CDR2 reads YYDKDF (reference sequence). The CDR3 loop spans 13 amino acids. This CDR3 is CATSRAPGQPQHF. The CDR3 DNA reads TGTGCCACCAGCAGGGCCCCCGGTCAGCCCCAGCATTTT.

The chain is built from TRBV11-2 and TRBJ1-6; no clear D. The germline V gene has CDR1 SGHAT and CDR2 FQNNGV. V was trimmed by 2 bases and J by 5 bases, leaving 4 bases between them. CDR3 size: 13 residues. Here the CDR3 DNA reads TGTGCCAGCAGCTTAACTAATAATTCACCCCTCCACTTT. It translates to CASSLTNNSPLHF.

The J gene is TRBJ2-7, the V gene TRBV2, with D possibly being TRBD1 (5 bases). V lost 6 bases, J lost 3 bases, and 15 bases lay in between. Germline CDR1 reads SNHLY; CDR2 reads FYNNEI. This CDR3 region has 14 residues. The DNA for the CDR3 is TGTGCCAGCAGCGAGACAGACCTGATCTACGAGCAGTACTTC. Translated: CASSETDLIYEQYF.